This T cell receptor beta chain was obtained from a study of blood T cell repertoires in COVID-19. Looking at the study overall: The cDNA or gDNA used as material had been derived from T cells, B-cell-depleted T cells, or PBMCs.

The length of the CDR3 is 15 residues. The V segment lost 4 bases and the J segment 4 bases; nucleotides outside the gene matches: 5. Per germline, CDR1 SGHRS and CDR2 YFSETQ. This clone has just one count. Original processing methods: Using reference gene primer amplification, nucleated cell counts were estimated. The protocol was immunoSEQ multiplex PCR, while the TCRdb copy is restricted to in-frame clones and leaves out a portion. V and J calls and clone size follow that table, whereas D and trimming were derived from the DNA. The table includes 59,000 or so clones, roughly 88% detected once. J is TRBJ2-1 and V is TRBV5-1, with 10 bases lining up with TRBD2. Specimen: peripheral blood. The clonotype was recovered from a human donor in a cohort sampled during active COVID-19. The CDR3 DNA is TGCGCCAGCAGCGAAAGCGGGAGGGATTACAATGAGCAGTTCTTC. It translates to CASSESGRDYNEQFF. The entire variable domain, with the rest obtained from reference TRBV5-1 and TRBJ2-1, is as follows: KAGVTQTPRYLIKTRGQQVTLSCSPISGHRSVSWYQQTPGQGLQFLFEYFSETQRNKGNFPGRFSGRQFSNSRSEMNVSTLELGDSALYLCASSESGRDYNEQFFGPGTRLTVL.